This entry lists 24 T cell receptor beta chains sequenced from one sample in a study of T cell repertoires in cytomegalovirus infection. These receptors have no known antigen. TCRdb analysed the reads with MiXCR anew, one entry per CDR3 protein. The data hold about 920,000 distinct CDR3 sequences, with around 32% observed a single time. Material: cultured CD8+ T cells from PBMCs, obtained from culture after CMV antigen stimulation. These TCRs come from a human donor in good health (CMV status not recorded). Some clones in this sample may be carry-over from other donors' samples.

This sequence joins TRBV10-3 and TRBJ2-2; 7 bases are shared with TRBD1. Unmatched junction bases numbered 9, after V lost 6 bases and J lost 2 bases. The V gene's germline CDR1 is ENHRY and CDR2 SYGVKD. This CDR3 contains 16 residues. The CDR3 DNA follows: TGTGCCATCAGCTCCACCGGGACAGAAAACACCGGGGAGCTGTTTTTT. Translating gives CAISSTGTENTGELFF.

CDR3: CASKGTGGGEQFF. The DNA of the CDR3 is TGTGCCAGCAAGGGGACAGGGGGCGGTGAGCAGTTCTTC. The rearrangement joins TRBV6-1 to TRBJ2-1; 12 positions agree with TRBD1. V lost 7 bases, J lost 9 bases, and 4 bases stayed unmatched. This CDR3 contains 13 residues. Germline CDR1 reads MNHNS; CDR2 reads SASEGT.

In its sample, this clonotype was seen many times. This chain uses TRBV19 with TRBJ1-5, with TRBD1 matching over 10 bases. Germline V gene data show CDR1 as LNHDA and CDR2 as SQIVND (reference sequence). This CDR3 is built from 17 residues. The trim removed 5 bases at V and 3 bases at J, leaving 10 bases unmatched. CDR3 sequence reads: CASSPLDRGRFNQPQHF. The CDR3 bases are TGTGCCAGTAGTCCCCTGGACAGGGGGAGGTTCAATCAGCCCCAGCATTTT.

At least ten counts were recorded for this clonotype. V is TRBV7-9 and J is TRBJ2-4; 7 bases are shared with TRBD1. Germline lookup yields CDR1 SEHNR and CDR2 FQNEAQ (reference sequence). The V and J ends lost 3 bases and 0 bases, in that order; junction bases with no gene match: 8. The CDR3 totals 17 residues. The CDR3 bases are TGTGCCAGCAGCTTCCCCGGGACAGTCGAAGCCAAAAACATTCAGTACTTC. It translates to CASSFPGTVEAKNIQYF.

This rearrangement joins TRBV11-2 to TRBJ2-1, with 12 nucleotides matching TRBD1. This CDR3 contains 15 residues. After removal of 3 bases from V and 9 bases from J, the junction contained 6 bases not matched to a gene. From germline, CDR1 is SGHAT and CDR2 FQNNGV. CDR3 loop: CASSFGTGGRSEQFF. The DNA for the CDR3 is TGTGCCAGCAGCTTCGGGACAGGGGGCCGCAGTGAGCAGTTCTTC.

In this sample, this clonotype turned up a few times. The chain uses TRBV27 and TRBJ2-7; 11 nucleotides line up with TRBD1. V dropped 4 bases and J dropped 3; count of bases not matched to a gene: 5. Germline CDR1 reads MNHEY; CDR2 reads SMNVEV (reference sequence). The CDR3 is 15 residues long. DNA of the CDR3: TGTGCCAGCAGTTCCTACGGGACAGGGGGCTACGAGCAGTACTTC. It yields the protein CASSSYGTGGYEQYF.

The chain joins TRBV27 to TRBJ2-1, with 10 bases identical to TRBD1. Per the germline V gene, CDR1 is MNHEY and CDR2 is SMNVEV (reference sequence). The CDR3 contains 15 residues. The V gene end was trimmed by 5 bases and the J gene end by 11 bases; junction bases not matched to a gene: 12. The CDR3 bases are TGTGCCAGCAGTGACCGACAGGGGGCGAGGTCCCAGCAGTTCTTC. Its translation: CASSDRQGARSQQFF.

The genes are TRBV5-1 and TRBJ2-7; the D is unclear. Germline V CDR1 and CDR2: SGHRS, YFSETQ. Deletions cut 2 bases from V and 3 bases from J, with 15 bases between. CDR3 length equals 15 residues. For the CDR3, the DNA is TGCGCCAGCAGCTTACCTCTAAGACCAGTCTACGAGCAGTACTTC. It encodes CASSLPLRPVYEQYF.

This chain uses TRBV12-3 or TRBV12-4 with TRBJ1-1, with a weak D call TRBD1 (6 bases). With 7 bases removed from V and 7 bases from J, the gap between germline ends came to 22 bases. CDR3 length equals 15 residues. The CDR3 loop reads CASTEGSGQLIEAFF. The CDR3 DNA follows: TGTGCCAGCACCGAGGGCTCCGGACAGCTCATTGAAGCTTTCTTT.

This clonotype has only a few counts. The chain's CDR3 is CASSYITENTEAFF. For the CDR3, the DNA is TGCGCCAGCAGCTACATTACAGAGAACACTGAAGCTTTCTTT. This chain joins TRBV4-1 and TRBJ1-1; no clear D gene. This CDR3 is built from 14 residues. Germline V gene lookup returns CDR1 MGHRA and CDR2 YSYEKL. V shed 5 bases and J shed 1 base, with 11 bases lying between them.

The V and J genes are TRBV27 and TRBJ2-7, with TRBD2 as a possible D gene (5 bases). Germline assignment: CDR1 MNHEY and CDR2 SMNVEV (reference sequence). The CDR3 totals 15 residues. V was clipped by 8 bases and J by 2 bases, with 19 bases between them. The CDR3 region has the DNA TGTGCCAGCGGAACTTTCGAAGGGAGCGCCTACGAGCAGTACTTC. This encodes CASGTFEGSAYEQYF.

This clonotype was seen ten or more times. The J gene is TRBJ1-5, the V gene TRBV7-9; tentative D call: TRBD1 (6 bases). CDR3 size: 14 residues. V shed 5 bases and J shed 0 bases, with 8 bases lying between them. Germline V gives CDR1 SEHNR, CDR2 FQNEAQ (reference sequence). The CDR3 protein is CASSGGGSNQPQHF. The DNA for the CDR3 is TGTGCCAGCAGCGGAGGGGGTAGCAATCAGCCCCAGCATTTT.

V is TRBV7-2 and J is TRBJ2-3; 14 bases line up with TRBD2. This CDR3 is built from 14 residues. Germline-derived CDR1 and CDR2 are SGHTA and FQGNSA. The CDR3 spells CLAGLAGVTDTQYF. CDR3 DNA: TGTCTGGCGGGACTAGCGGGGGTCACAGATACGCAGTATTTT.

This clonotype was seen a few times. The chain recombines TRBV6-2 or TRBV6-3 with TRBJ2-7; no clear D gene. Germline-derived CDR1 and CDR2 are MNHEY and SVGEGT. The CDR3 has 13 amino acids. V lost 6 bases and J 0 bases, leaving 9 bases between the germline ends. CDR3 sequence reads: CASSHPYSYEQYF. The CDR3, as DNA: TGTGCCAGCAGCCACCCCTACTCCTACGAGCAGTACTTC.

The rearrangement joins TRBV19 to TRBJ2-3; the match to TRBD2 covers 7 bases. Unmatched junction bases numbered 14, after V lost 7 bases and J lost 1 base. This CDR3 spans 17 amino acids. Germline assignment: CDR1 LNHDA and CDR2 SQIVND (reference sequence). The CDR3 coding sequence is TGTGCCAGTACTCCTGTCGCCCTGGCGGGGGGCACAGATACGCAGTATTTT. Its protein product is CASTPVALAGGTDTQYF.

The rearrangement joins TRBV7-6 to TRBJ2-5, with TRBD1 identical over 9 bases. In germline, CDR1 is SGHVS, CDR2 FNYEAQ. There are 13 residues in the CDR3. V shed 11 bases, J shed 4 bases, and the junction held 8 bases outside the gene matches. CDR3 DNA: TGTGCCTGTGCCACGGACAGGGGAGAGACCCAGTACTTC. This gives the protein CACATDRGETQYF.

The chain joins TRBV27 to TRBJ2-7, with no clear D. CDR1 MNHEY and CDR2 SMNVEV come from the germline V gene (reference sequence). The CDR3 contains 13 residues. V was pared by 6 bases and J by 0 bases, with 9 bases between. CDR3 sequence (DNA): TGTGCCAGCAGCTTGCTTTCCTCCTACGAGCAGTACTTC. It yields the protein CASSLLSSYEQYF.

This clonotype was counted between two and nine times. This chain links TRBV12-3 or TRBV12-4 with TRBJ2-7, with D possibly being TRBD1 (5 bases). Trimming stripped 5 bases from V and 2 bases from J, with 13 bases between. The CDR3 covers 14 residues. CDR3 sequence: CASSPPDMPYEQYV. The DNA of the CDR3 is TGTGCCAGCAGTCCCCCGGACATGCCCTACGAGCAGTACGTC.

This clonotype has at least ten counts. Here the CDR3 reads CASSWNHEQFF. The CDR3, as DNA: TGTGCCAGCAGCTGGAATCATGAGCAGTTCTTC. The chain uses TRBV7-2 and TRBJ2-1; D not certain. V lost 4 bases and J 8 bases, leaving 6 bases between the germline ends. The CDR3 extends over 11 amino acids. Germline V CDR1 and CDR2: SGHTA, FQGNSA.

This chain joins TRBV27 and TRBJ1-2, with unresolved D. Germline values: CDR1 MNHEY, CDR2 SMNVEV (reference sequence). Trimming shortened V by 3 bases and J by 7 bases, and 12 bases separated the two germline ends. The length of the CDR3 is 13 residues. CDR3 sequence reads: CASSFGPSGGYTF. The CDR3 DNA reads as TGTGCCAGCAGTTTTGGACCATCGGGTGGCTACACCTTC.

This clonotype was found a few times. The chain links TRBV19 to TRBJ1-5; unclear D gene. V lost 3 bases to trimming and J lost 6 bases, with 6 bases between them. The CDR3 contains 12 residues. CDR1 is LNHDA, CDR2 SQIVND, per germline (reference sequence). Here the CDR3 DNA reads TGTGCCAGTAGTATCGCTAGTCAGCCCCAGCATTTT. It codes for CASSIASQPQHF.

The chain combines TRBV6-6 with TRBJ2-2; D is ambiguous. This CDR3 has 16 amino acids. Trimming shortened V by 3 bases and J by 2 bases, and 13 bases separated the two germline ends. Germline-derived CDR1 and CDR2 are MNHNY and SVGAGI (reference sequence). CDR3 bases: TGTGCCAGCAGTTATTCGGCAGCCTTTAACACCGGGGAGCTGTTTTTT. Its protein is CASSYSAAFNTGELFF.

The chain recombines TRBV14 with TRBJ2-7, with D possibly being TRBD1 (5 bases). Looked up from germline, CDR1 is SGHDN and CDR2 is FVKESK. The CDR3 contains 14 residues. V lost 0 bases and J lost 1, with 7 bases in between. CDR3 region: CASSQEPGSYEQYF. CDR3 nucleotides: TGTGCCAGCAGCCAAGAACCAGGGTCCTACGAGCAGTACTTC.

On this clonotype: Possible read error: a much larger clone is one base away. The DNA of the CDR3 is TGTGCCTGCAGTTTAGGACGATTGGACATCACTGAAGCTTTCTTT. Translated: CACSLGRLDITEAFF. The chain couples TRBV12-3 or TRBV12-4 to TRBJ1-1, with D perhaps matching TRBD1 (5 bases). The length of the CDR3 is 15 residues.